This T cell receptor (beta chain) was identified in a study of cytomegalovirus exposure and HLA in healthy donors (dated by TCRdb to the late 2010s). Regarding the study in general: An earlier analysis of some 620 of the donors reported approximately 280 Gb of sequence data and 95 million to 130 million unique TCR beta sequences obtained from around 180 million T cells. About five DR-DQ haplotypes were handled as single units for association and clustering, since linkage in the cohort was strong. Alongside the repertoire data, information on donor age, sex, ethnicity and CMV serostatus was compiled. Roughly 300 gigabases of sequencing data and around 80 million unique TCR sequences made up an early release that covered under 750 HLA-typed donors. All discovery cohort repertoires had been generated on a single sequencing platform. The aim of the study was to test whether cataloging public T cell receptors could identify signatures of past pathogen exposure. Both class I and class II loci were covered by HLA typing, at four-digit resolution. Of the roughly 410 genotyped donors, more than 75% were placed in the genetic ancestry cluster associated with self-reported Caucasian donors. Among several hundred genotyped donors of the cohort, an average of around 240,000 unique TCR beta nucleotide sequences was sequenced per donor, of which about 19% were non-productive. The study used immunosequencing to profile the T cell repertoires of hundreds of subjects and linked those repertoires to cytomegalovirus serostatus. A later analysis re-analyzed previously published TCR beta repertoires from approximately 670 donors and added high-resolution HLA genotyping to study TCR occurrence patterns. The number of typed donors differed by locus: about 620-630 for A, B, C, DRB1 and DQB1; 522 for DQA1; about 600 for DPA1; and some 430 for DPB1. An earlier analysis of a few hundred of the donors applied high-throughput TCR beta sequencing to assess whether each TCR beta V gene segment acted as functional or pseudogenic. High-throughput TCR immunosequencing, statistical association of individual TCRs with disease status, and machine learning were combined to predict cytomegalovirus infection status. Besides the first cohort of 550 to 750 subjects, a separate validation cohort made up of roughly 120 different subjects was used. Rather than drawing on any new phenotypic data, the later analysis identified candidate immune exposures from TCR beta sequences and the way those sequences occurred across donors. A later genetic analysis used genome-wide SNP genotypes for about 65% of the 666 donors, treating that subset as a discovery cohort.

Broader findings and caveats from the paper: Across donors, most TCR sequences were observed very rarely, whereas some public TCRs were present in many individuals. A cluster of highly shared sequence variants was judged likely to be a technical artifact of the sequencing pipeline. Correlated functional status among segregating V segments might reflect linkage disequilibrium, but an unknown experimental factor could not be ruled out. In a later analysis, TCR association rates were found to vary across HLA loci, with the most associated TCRs seen for DRB1 alleles and the fewest for HLA-C alleles. The only immune exposure information available for the cohort was CMV serostatus. According to a later analysis, parvovirus B19, influenza, CMV and Epstein-Barr virus appeared linked to several top co-occurrence clusters. A later genetic analysis associated a missense DCLRE1C variant with V-gene and J-gene trimming of TCR beta chains, and an independent cohort replicated the association. In a later analysis, around 17,000 TCR beta sequences were associated with specific HLA alleles at a false discovery rate of 0.05. Because counts were too low, around 18 rarely observed V segments, including chromosome 9 orphons, were left out of the earlier analysis of approximately 500 of the donors. Because the 87-base-pair reads could not distinguish some IMGT-functional V segments, including TRBV6-2 and TRBV6-3, those segments were excluded. Most CMV-associated TCR beta chains appeared to be HLA-restricted in a later analysis, and the HLA associations seemed to be driven largely by CMV exposure. The authors suggested that the approach could potentially be generalized to other disease states and immunological phenotypes. Because some donors lacked HLA typing at each locus, the association tests relied only on the typed subset. In both the original and validation cohorts, the classifier was reported to diagnose cytomegalovirus status with high specificity and sensitivity. Only TCR beta chains were sequenced in this cohort, and the absence of alpha or paired-chain data limited detectable features. When HLA alleles, especially DR and DQ, strongly co-occurred, TCR associations were difficult to assign to individual alleles. Compared with the roughly 700-donor mean, donors in an Asian-associated ancestry cluster had fewer N-insertions in productive TCRs, according to a later genetic analysis. A total of 150 to 200 TCR beta chains were listed by the study as associated with cytomegalovirus. An earlier analysis of approximately 540 of the donors showed that most TCR beta V segments appeared in productive rearrangements either about 87% or about 30% of the time, which broadly matched IMGT annotations. In vitro tests confirmed that a few of the cytomegalovirus-associated TCR beta chains recognize cytomegalovirus antigens. Roughly uniform sequencing depth across donors was assumed in presence/absence analyses, although this assumption may not hold. A further reported finding was that TCR beta sequences accurately predicted the HLA-A and HLA-B alleles for most subjects in the first cohort. A later analysis found that HLA-associated TCR beta chains were more clonally expanded and had lower generation probabilities than equally common non-associated chains.

The cohort consisted of 600 to 750 healthy bone marrow donors. At the time of sampling, all cohort members were nominally healthy, though unrecorded immune exposures were likely present. The donor tested CMV seronegative, placing the donor among the 350 to 400 seronegative members of the cohort. Each donor provided a peripheral blood sample, and peripheral blood mononuclear cells were used for TCR beta sequencing. Genomic DNA was extracted from the blood cell samples with the Qiagen DNeasy Blood Extraction Kit. Trimming takes 5 bases from V and 1 base from J, and the germline ends sit 8 bases apart. Spanning cysteine to phenylalanine, the CDR3 consists of 13 amino acids. The entry retains the CDR3 DNA only, 39 bases that are in frame from base 1. Per the germline V gene (reference sequence), PRHDT is the CDR1 and FYEKMQ is the CDR2. Receptor libraries were prepared by the immunoSEQ multiplex PCR assay. The multiplex PCR relied on a mix of 60 forward primers for TCR Vbeta segments and 13 reverse primers for TCR Jbeta segments. The CDR3 region of rearranged TCR beta genes was amplified from genomic DNA with a multiplex PCR assay. The amplified TCR beta libraries were sequenced on the Illumina HiSeq System as 87-base-pair reads. The published analysis was carried out like this. A later analysis counted about 76 million unique TCR beta chains across the 650 to 800 repertoires, and 10 million to 12 million of these chains were shared by at least two donors. Raw reads were error-corrected and collapsed into unique sequences by a nearest-neighbor algorithm in which closely related sequences were merged to remove PCR and sequencing errors. V, D and J gene segments were assigned by aligning CDR3 sequences to IMGT reference sequences. Each retained sequence needed at least a six-nucleotide match to both a V gene segment and a J gene segment. A rearrangement was called productive if the CDR3 had no stop codons and remained in frame with V and J, and every other rearrangement was called non-productive. Following IMGT convention, CDR3 was defined as the stretch from the second conserved V-encoded cysteine to the conserved J-encoded phenylalanine. Sequences without an unambiguous match to a single V gene segment were excluded from the earlier analysis of 450 to 650 of the donors. An earlier analysis of several hundred of the donors classified V segments as functional when productive rearrangements were above 56.7% and as segregating when the standard deviation between donors was above 5%. A statistical classification framework was built for diagnosing cytomegalovirus status from the catalog of TCR beta chain sequences. In a later analysis, V and J genes were assigned by comparing TCR nucleotide sequences against IMGT/GENE-DB human TR gene sequences. In a later analysis, CDR3 sequences and most-parsimonious VDJ recombination scenarios were assigned using the TCRdist pipeline. In a later analysis, every TCR beta chain was defined by the combination of its CDR3 amino acid sequence and its V-gene family, and reads without a unique V-gene family were dropped. In a later analysis, around 650 highly shared, low-generation-probability nucleotide sequences were removed to address suspected cross-contamination and a sequencing artifact. A later analysis calculated a clonal expansion index for each public chain from normalized within-repertoire ranks of inferred template counts. In a later analysis, generation probabilities were computed using a VDJ recombination model fitted to out-of-frame rearrangements, and the results were checked against IGoR. A later analysis scored TCR-TCR, TCR-HLA and TCR-CMV co-occurrence with hypergeometric tests, applying a repertoire-size bias correction to TCR pairs. To estimate false discovery rates, a later analysis permuted the HLA or CMV assignments 20 times. In a later analysis, co-occurring TCRs were grouped with DBSCAN, and TCRdist sequence similarity was added when clustering was performed within HLA-allele-positive subsets. For co-occurrence clustering, repertoires with fewer than 30,000 or more than 120,000 public chains were excluded, along with 5 or 6 repertoires with anomalous nucleotide sharing. Not all clones reach the TCRdb copy of this immuneACCESS table, which keeps in-frame sequences only. Checked studies attribute under half of the gap to unresolved V genes and leave the rest unexplained. For V, J and clone size, that table is used; D and trimming come from the DNA. The record for this sample contains 150,000 to 200,000 clones. 5.5% to 7.5% of the sample is held by the ten biggest clonotypes.

For this clone: There is no known antigen for this receptor.

Rearrangement joined TRBV13 to TRBJ2-5, and perhaps TRBD1 as D gene, on 5 matching bases. The TCR comes from a man aged 25 to 40 in good health and CMV-seronegative. Sequencing used PBMCs. DNA sequence: TGTGCCAGCAGCAGGGGCCTCCAAGAGACCCAGTACTTC. This codes for CASSRGLQETQYF.